These T cell receptor beta chains were read from a single sample in a study of blood T cell repertoires in COVID-19. Assay: immunoSEQ multiplex PCR; the TCRdb copy retains only in-frame clones and omits some. Of more than 200,000 clones in the sample, 87% were seen once. Sequenced input: PBMCs or T cells enriched from blood (not recorded which). The receptors shown here come from a man aged 25-40 years in a cohort exposed to, infected with or recovered from COVID-19 (not recorded which). Each CDR3 is given with its conserved first and last residue. Fields, in order: clone size, V gene, D gene, J gene, CDR3 DNA, CDR3 protein. The D gene is left open where the match is weak. For some rows the clone size is stated as once, few or many, or as a class when expanded; others skip it.

size: -
V: TRBV7-2
D: -
J: TRBJ2-2
DNA: TGTGCCAGCAGCCAAACCAGGGGAGAGACCGGGGAGCTGTTTTTT
CDR3: CASSQTRGETGELFF

size: -
V: TRBV28
D: -
J: TRBJ2-7
DNA: TGTGCCAGCAGTCCCCCAGCCCAGGGTTACCGCTACGAGCAGTACTTC
CDR3: CASSPPAQGYRYEQYF

size: -
V: TRBV7-9
D: TRBD1
J: TRBJ1-5
DNA: TGTGCCAGCAGCTTAGGGACAGGGGTCAATCAGCCCCAGCATTTT
CDR3: CASSLGTGVNQPQHF

size: once
V: TRBV18
D: -
J: TRBJ1-4
DNA: TGTGCCAGCTCACCACCGGGCAGGGTACCTGGTGAAAAACTGTTTTTT
CDR3: CASSPPGRVPGEKLFF

size: -
V: TRBV12-3/TRBV12-4
D: TRBD1
J: TRBJ2-7
DNA: TGTGCCAGCAGTCGGACAGGGTACGAGCAGTACTTC
CDR3: CASSRTGYEQYF

size: -
V: TRBV10-1
D: -
J: TRBJ1-2
DNA: TGCGCCAGCAGTGATCACGGGGATGGCTACACCTTC
CDR3: CASSDHGDGYTF

size: -
V: TRBV9
D: -
J: TRBJ2-4
DNA: TGTGCCAGCAGCGTAGGACAGGCAGTAGCCAAAAACATTCAGTACTTC
CDR3: CASSVGQAVAKNIQYF

size: -
V: TRBV11-2
D: TRBD1
J: TRBJ1-2
DNA: TGTGCCAGCAGCTTAGCCCGAGGGACAGGGGGCTACACCTTC
CDR3: CASSLARGTGGYTF

size: once
V: TRBV4-3
D: -
J: TRBJ2-7
DNA: TGCGCCAGCAGCCTCTCCCGGACAGCTCCCTACGAGCAGTACTTC
CDR3: CASSLSRTAPYEQYF

size: -
V: TRBV4-3
D: -
J: TRBJ1-2
DNA: TGCGCCAGCAGCCAAGAGGAGGGTTATGGCTACACCTTC
CDR3: CASSQEEGYGYTF

size: once
V: TRBV19
D: -
J: TRBJ1-2
DNA: TGTGCCAGTAGGACCGGGACTCCGGAGGACTATGGCTACACCTTC
CDR3: CASRTGTPEDYGYTF

size: -
V: TRBV19
D: -
J: TRBJ1-5
DNA: TGTGCCAGTACGATTGGAGGAGGGCGCAATCAGCCCCAGCATTTT
CDR3: CASTIGGGRNQPQHF

size: -
V: TRBV28
D: TRBD1
J: TRBJ1-1
DNA: TGTGCCAGCAGTTCTCCCTTCTCGACAGGGGGGTTGACTGAAGCTTTCTTT
CDR3: CASSSPFSTGGLTEAFF

size: -
V: TRBV2
D: -
J: TRBJ1-2
DNA: TGTGCCAGCATCCGTCCTGATAAAGAGGGCTACACCTTC
CDR3: CASIRPDKEGYTF

size: -
V: TRBV7-8
D: TRBD1
J: TRBJ1-1
DNA: TGTGCCAGCAGCTTAGTTCAGGGGGCAAACACTGAAGCTTTCTTT
CDR3: CASSLVQGANTEAFF

size: once
V: TRBV4-1
D: -
J: TRBJ1-3
DNA: TGCGCCAGCAGCCAAGTCGTGGCAGTTGGTGGAAACACCATATATTTT
CDR3: CASSQVVAVGGNTIYF

size: -
V: TRBV9
D: -
J: TRBJ2-1
DNA: TGTGCCAGCAGCGTAGATGATAGCCCGGGAGTCAATGAGCAGTTCTTC
CDR3: CASSVDDSPGVNEQFF

size: -
V: TRBV4-1
D: TRBD1
J: TRBJ1-2
DNA: TGCGCCAGCAGCCAGGGCCGCGGACAGGGTCTGAACTATGGCTACACCTTC
CDR3: CASSQGRGQGLNYGYTF

size: once
V: TRBV21-1
D: -
J: TRBJ1-2
DNA: TGTGCCAGCAGCTTACAGGGCCTCCTAAAAATGGTCTATGGCTACACCTTC
CDR3: CASSLQGLLKMVYGYTF

size: -
V: TRBV7-6
D: -
J: TRBJ1-5
DNA: TGTGCCAGCAGCTTAGCGGACAGTTCGAATCAGCCCCAGCATTTT
CDR3: CASSLADSSNQPQHF

size: -
V: TRBV19
D: TRBD1
J: TRBJ1-6
DNA: TGTGCCAGTAGTAGACGGACAGGGCTAAGCAGCGTTTCACCCCTCCACTTT
CDR3: CASSRRTGLSSVSPLHF

size: few
V: TRBV11-3
D: TRBD1
J: TRBJ1-1
DNA: TGTGCCAGCAGCTCTTCCATAGGACAGGGGAGCACTGAAGCTTTCTTT
CDR3: CASSSSIGQGSTEAFF

size: -
V: TRBV24-1
D: TRBD2
J: TRBJ2-2
DNA: TGTGCCACCAGTGGCGGGGGGGCCGGGGAGCTGTTTTTT
CDR3: CATSGGGAGELFF

size: -
V: TRBV24-1
D: TRBD1
J: TRBJ1-1
DNA: TGTGCCACCCAGGCAACAACAGGGGCGATGAACACTGAAGCTTTCTTT
CDR3: CATQATTGAMNTEAFF

size: -
V: TRBV28
D: -
J: TRBJ1-3
DNA: TGTGCCAGCACCCCCACAGGCCTCTCTGGAAACACCATATATTTT
CDR3: CASTPTGLSGNTIYF

size: few
V: TRBV28
D: TRBD2
J: TRBJ2-2
DNA: TGTGCCAGCAGCTTGCACTACACCGGGGGACTAACTACCCCCCGGAAGAACACCGGGGAGCTGTTTTTT
CDR3: CASSLHYTGGLTTPRKNTGELFF

size: -
V: TRBV21-1
D: -
J: TRBJ1-3
DNA: TGTGCCAGCAGCACACAGGGGGCCGCTGGAAACACCATATATTTT
CDR3: CASSTQGAAGNTIYF

size: -
V: TRBV7-6
D: -
J: TRBJ2-5
DNA: TGTGCCAGCAGCCTTGGGACAGCCCGCGGAGGGGAGACCCAGTACTTC
CDR3: CASSLGTARGGETQYF

size: -
V: TRBV6-5
D: -
J: TRBJ2-2
DNA: TGTGCCAGCAGTTACGCAGCTAGTATGGGCACCGGGGAGCTGTTTTTT
CDR3: CASSYAASMGTGELFF

size: -
V: TRBV7-9
D: -
J: TRBJ2-7
DNA: TGTGCCAGCAGCTTAGAAAGGGGAACCCCAATCTACGAGCAGTACTTC
CDR3: CASSLERGTPIYEQYF

size: -
V: TRBV28
D: TRBD2
J: TRBJ2-5
DNA: TGTGCCAGCAGTACACTAGCGGGAGGGCATCTCGAGGGCCGAGAGACCCAGTACTTC
CDR3: CASSTLAGGHLEGRETQYF

size: -
V: TRBV2
D: -
J: TRBJ1-3
DNA: TGTGCCAGCAGTGAAGTGGAGATTGGCAGGGTTTTT
CDR3: CASSEVEIGRVF

size: -
V: TRBV7-7
D: -
J: TRBJ2-5
DNA: TGTGCTAGCAGCTTAAGGAGCCAAGAGACCCAGTACTTC
CDR3: CASSLRSQETQYF

size: -
V: TRBV7-9
D: -
J: TRBJ1-4
DNA: TGTGCCAGCAGCTTTAGTGAAAGCGAAAAACTGTTTTTT
CDR3: CASSFSESEKLFF

size: -
V: TRBV18
D: -
J: TRBJ1-1
DNA: TGTGCCAGCTCAGCGGGAGTCACCATGAACACTGAAGCTTTCTTT
CDR3: CASSAGVTMNTEAFF

size: -
V: TRBV15
D: TRBD1
J: TRBJ1-1
DNA: TGTGCCACCAGCAGGCCACAGGGGCAAAACACTGAAGCTTTCTTT
CDR3: CATSRPQGQNTEAFF

size: few
V: TRBV5-1
D: TRBD1
J: TRBJ2-7
DNA: TGCGCCAGCAGCTTTGGACAGGGAAACGAGCAGTACTTC
CDR3: CASSFGQGNEQYF

size: -
V: TRBV11-3
D: TRBD2
J: TRBJ2-1
DNA: TGTGCCAGCAGCTTTGAGGCGGGAGGGTCATATAGCAATGAGCAGTTCTTC
CDR3: CASSFEAGGSYSNEQFF

size: -
V: TRBV27
D: -
J: TRBJ2-2
DNA: TGTGCCACCTCGACAGGTCCCACCGGGGAGCTGTTTTTT
CDR3: CATSTGPTGELFF

size: -
V: TRBV7-6
D: TRBD1
J: TRBJ1-1
DNA: TGTGCCAGCAGCTCAAAAGGACAGGGGAGGACTGAAGCTTTCTTT
CDR3: CASSSKGQGRTEAFF

size: -
V: TRBV6-1
D: -
J: TRBJ1-4
DNA: TGTGCCAGCAGTGAAAGGGGGATCAATAATGAAAAACTGTTTTTT
CDR3: CASSERGINNEKLFF

size: -
V: TRBV6-6
D: -
J: TRBJ2-7
DNA: TGTGCCAGCAAGGCGGGATCCTACGAGCAGTACTTC
CDR3: CASKAGSYEQYF

size: -
V: TRBV19
D: -
J: TRBJ2-3
DNA: TGTGCCAGTCAGGGAGGCGGGGTTACGCAGTATTTT
CDR3: CASQGGGVTQYF

size: -
V: TRBV7-9
D: -
J: TRBJ1-6
DNA: TGTGCCAGCAGCGTAGTAGGAGGGCGGAATAATTCACCCCTCCACTTT
CDR3: CASSVVGGRNNSPLHF

size: -
V: TRBV14
D: -
J: TRBJ2-3
DNA: TGTGCCAGCAGCCAAGAACGGGCTCAAGGGGGAGATACGCAGTATTTT
CDR3: CASSQERAQGGDTQYF

size: -
V: TRBV27
D: -
J: TRBJ2-1
DNA: TGTGCCAGCAGGGGCTATGAGCAGTTCTTC
CDR3: CASRGYEQFF

size: once
V: TRBV6-2/TRBV6-3
D: TRBD1
J: TRBJ2-2
DNA: TGTGCCAGCAGCCCCCCGGGACAGGGGCACACCGGGGAGCTGTTTTTT
CDR3: CASSPPGQGHTGELFF

size: -
V: TRBV7-9
D: TRBD2
J: TRBJ2-1
DNA: TGTGCCAGCAGCCCGACGGGACTAGCGGGAGAACCCTACAATGAGCAGTTCTTC
CDR3: CASSPTGLAGEPYNEQFF

size: -
V: TRBV6-5
D: -
J: TRBJ1-5
DNA: TGTGCCAGCACCGAAACGGGTGGCAATCAGCCCCAGCATTTT
CDR3: CASTETGGNQPQHF

size: -
V: TRBV6-6
D: TRBD1
J: TRBJ2-5
DNA: TGTGCCAGCAGTCCGGACAGGGGCGCCTACCTCCAAGAGACCCAGTACTTC
CDR3: CASSPDRGAYLQETQYF

size: few
V: TRBV28
D: -
J: TRBJ1-1
DNA: TGTGCCAGCACCCCGGAAGGTCCCAGAGGTACTGAAGCTTTCTTT
CDR3: CASTPEGPRGTEAFF

size: -
V: TRBV5-6
D: -
J: TRBJ2-1
DNA: TGTGCCAGCAGCTTCCCGACCGGGACTGGAGTAGACAATGAGCAGTTCTTC
CDR3: CASSFPTGTGVDNEQFF

size: -
V: TRBV7-3
D: TRBD1
J: TRBJ2-7
DNA: TGTGCCAGCAGCCCCACAGGGGGCTCCTACGAGCAGTACTTC
CDR3: CASSPTGGSYEQYF

size: -
V: TRBV5-1
D: TRBD2
J: TRBJ2-7
DNA: TGCGCCAGCAGCTCTAGCGGGGGAGGTAGGTCCTACGAGCAGTACTTC
CDR3: CASSSSGGGRSYEQYF

size: -
V: TRBV7-6
D: -
J: TRBJ1-1
DNA: TGTGCCAGCAGCTTATTACAGAACACTGAAGCTTTCTTT
CDR3: CASSLLQNTEAFF

size: -
V: TRBV4-2
D: -
J: TRBJ1-2
DNA: TGTGCCAGCAGCCACCCGGAGGGGCCCAACTATGGCTACACCTTC
CDR3: CASSHPEGPNYGYTF

size: -
V: TRBV11-2
D: -
J: TRBJ1-6
DNA: TGTGCCAGCAGCCTTACAGGTGTAGGTAATTCACCCCTCCACTTT
CDR3: CASSLTGVGNSPLHF

size: -
V: TRBV28
D: TRBD1
J: TRBJ1-4
DNA: TGTGCCAGCATTACACAGGGGGCTTTAGGTGTCAGGTCTACTAATGAAAAACTGTTTTTT
CDR3: CASITQGALGVRSTNEKLFF